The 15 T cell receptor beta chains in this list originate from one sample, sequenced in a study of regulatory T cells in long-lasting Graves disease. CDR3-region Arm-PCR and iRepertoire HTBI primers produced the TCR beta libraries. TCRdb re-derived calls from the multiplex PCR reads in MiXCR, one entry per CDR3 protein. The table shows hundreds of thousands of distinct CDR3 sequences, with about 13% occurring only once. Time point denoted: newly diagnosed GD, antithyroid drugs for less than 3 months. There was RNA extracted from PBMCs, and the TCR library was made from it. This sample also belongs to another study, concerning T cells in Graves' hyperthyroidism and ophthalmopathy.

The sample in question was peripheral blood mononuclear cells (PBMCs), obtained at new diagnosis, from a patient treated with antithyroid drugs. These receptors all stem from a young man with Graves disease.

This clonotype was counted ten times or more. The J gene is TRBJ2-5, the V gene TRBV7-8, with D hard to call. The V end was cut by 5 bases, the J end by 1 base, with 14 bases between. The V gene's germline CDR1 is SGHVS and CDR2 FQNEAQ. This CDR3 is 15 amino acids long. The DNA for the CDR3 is TGTGCCAGCAGCCCCGCGGTTAGGAGCCAAGAGACCCAGTACTTC. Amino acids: CASSPAVRSQETQYF.

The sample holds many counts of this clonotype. The CDR3 region is CAWGLLGTDTQYF. In DNA form, the CDR3 reads TGTGCCTGGGGACTACTCGGCACAGATACGCAGTATTTT. The rearrangement links TRBV30 to TRBJ2-3, with D possibly matching TRBD2 (6 bases). V lost 5 bases, J lost 1 base, and 10 bases lay in between. This CDR3 is 13 amino acids long. In germline, CDR1 is GTSNPN, CDR2 SVGIG (reference sequence).

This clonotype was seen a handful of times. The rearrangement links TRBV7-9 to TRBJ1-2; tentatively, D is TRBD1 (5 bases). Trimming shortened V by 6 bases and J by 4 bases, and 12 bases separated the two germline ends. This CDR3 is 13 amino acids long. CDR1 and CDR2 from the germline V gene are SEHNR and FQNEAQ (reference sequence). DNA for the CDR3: TGTGCCAGCAGTACCGGGGCCGGCTATGGCTACACCTTC. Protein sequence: CASSTGAGYGYTF.

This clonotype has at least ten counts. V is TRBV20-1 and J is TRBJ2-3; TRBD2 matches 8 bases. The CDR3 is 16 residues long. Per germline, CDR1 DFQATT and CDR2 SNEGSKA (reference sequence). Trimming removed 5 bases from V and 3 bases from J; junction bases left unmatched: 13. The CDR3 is CSAPPLAGGGTDTQYF. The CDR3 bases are TGCAGTGCTCCTCCTTTGGCGGGAGGCGGAACAGATACGCAGTATTTT.

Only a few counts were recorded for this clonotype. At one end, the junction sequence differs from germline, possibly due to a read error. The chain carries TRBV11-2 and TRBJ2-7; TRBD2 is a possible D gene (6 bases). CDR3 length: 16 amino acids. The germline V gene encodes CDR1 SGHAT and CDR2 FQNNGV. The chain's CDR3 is CASSLAPGTRLVEPYF. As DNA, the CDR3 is TGTGCCAGCAGCTTAGCGCCCGGAACTAGACTAGTGGAGCCGTACTTC.

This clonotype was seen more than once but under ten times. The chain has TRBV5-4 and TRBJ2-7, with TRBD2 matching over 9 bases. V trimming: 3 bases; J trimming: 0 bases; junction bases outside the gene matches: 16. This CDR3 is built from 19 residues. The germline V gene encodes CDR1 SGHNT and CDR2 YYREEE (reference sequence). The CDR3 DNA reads TGTGCCAGCAGCTCCGAGGGTCTTGCCACTAGCGGGCCCTCCTACGAGCAGTACTTC. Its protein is CASSSEGLATSGPSYEQYF. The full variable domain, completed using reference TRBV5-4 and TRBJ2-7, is ETGVTQSPTHLIKTRGQQVTLRCSSQSGHNTVSWYQQALGQGPQFIFQYYREEENGRGNFPPRFSGLQFPNYSSELNVNALELDDSALYLCASSSEGLATSGPSYEQYFGPGTRLTVT.

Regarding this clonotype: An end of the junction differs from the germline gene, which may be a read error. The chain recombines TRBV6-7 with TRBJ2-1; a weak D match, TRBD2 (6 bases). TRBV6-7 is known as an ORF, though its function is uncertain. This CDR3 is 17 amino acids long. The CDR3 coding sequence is TGTGCCAGCAGTTCCGTCCGGGAGCCCGGATATGACAATAAGCAGTTCTTC. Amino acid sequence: CASSSVREPGYDNKQFF.

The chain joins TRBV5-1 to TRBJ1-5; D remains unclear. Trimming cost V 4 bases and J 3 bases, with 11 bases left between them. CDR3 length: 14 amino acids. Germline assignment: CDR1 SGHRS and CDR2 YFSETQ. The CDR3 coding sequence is TGCGCCAGCAGCCTTGTAGGACCCAATCAGCCCCAGCATTTT. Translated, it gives CASSLVGPNQPQHF.

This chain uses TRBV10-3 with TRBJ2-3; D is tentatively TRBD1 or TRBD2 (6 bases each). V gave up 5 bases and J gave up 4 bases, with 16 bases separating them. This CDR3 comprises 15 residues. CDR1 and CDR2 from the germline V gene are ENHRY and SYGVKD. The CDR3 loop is CAISRLGGAPDTQYF. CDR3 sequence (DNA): TGTGCCATCAGTCGCCTGGGGGGCGCGCCAGATACGCAGTATTTT.

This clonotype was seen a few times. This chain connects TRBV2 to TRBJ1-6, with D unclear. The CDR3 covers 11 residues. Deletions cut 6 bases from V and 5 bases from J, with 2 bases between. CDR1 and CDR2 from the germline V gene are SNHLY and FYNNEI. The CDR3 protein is CASSNNSPLHF. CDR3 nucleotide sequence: TGTGCCAGCAGCAATAATTCACCCCTCCACTTT.

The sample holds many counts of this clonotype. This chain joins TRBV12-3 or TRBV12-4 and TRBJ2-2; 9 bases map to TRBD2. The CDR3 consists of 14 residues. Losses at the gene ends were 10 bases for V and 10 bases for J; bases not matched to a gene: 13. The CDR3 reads CATTLVPSGMELFF. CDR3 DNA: TGTGCCACCACCCTTGTGCCTAGCGGGATGGAGCTGTTTTTT.

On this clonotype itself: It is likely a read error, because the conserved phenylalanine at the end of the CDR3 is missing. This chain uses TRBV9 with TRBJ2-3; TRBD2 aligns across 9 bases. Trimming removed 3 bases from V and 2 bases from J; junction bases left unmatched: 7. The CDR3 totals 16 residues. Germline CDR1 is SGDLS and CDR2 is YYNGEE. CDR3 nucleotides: TGTGCCAGCAGCGACAGAGCGGGAGGCGACACAGATACGCAGTATTCT. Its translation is CASSDRAGGDTDTQYS.

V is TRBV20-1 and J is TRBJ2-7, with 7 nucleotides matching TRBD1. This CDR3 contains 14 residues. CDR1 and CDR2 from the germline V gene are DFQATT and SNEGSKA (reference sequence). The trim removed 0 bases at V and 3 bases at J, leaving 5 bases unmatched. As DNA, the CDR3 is TGCAGTGCTAGAGATCCCGCAGGGGGCTACGAGCAGTACTTC. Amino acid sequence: CSARDPAGGYEQYF.

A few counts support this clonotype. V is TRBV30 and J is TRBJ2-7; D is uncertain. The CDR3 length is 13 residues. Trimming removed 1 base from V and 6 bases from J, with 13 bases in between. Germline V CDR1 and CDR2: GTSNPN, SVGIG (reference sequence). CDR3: CAWSGWTVAEQYF. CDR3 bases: TGTGCCTGGAGTGGATGGACGGTAGCCGAGCAGTACTTC. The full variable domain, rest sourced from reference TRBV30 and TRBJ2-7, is SQTIHQWPATLVQPVGSPLSLECTVEGTSNPNLYWYRQAAGRGLQLLFYSVGIGQISSEVPQNLSASRPQDRQFILSSKKLLLSDSGFYLCAWSGWTVAEQYFGPGTRLTVT.

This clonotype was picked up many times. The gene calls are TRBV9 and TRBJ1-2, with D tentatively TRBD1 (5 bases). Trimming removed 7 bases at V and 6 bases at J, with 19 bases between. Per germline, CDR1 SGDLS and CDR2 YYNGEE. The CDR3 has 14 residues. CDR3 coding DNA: TGTGCCAGCTCTCCCGGGGCGCAGGGAGATGGCTACACCTTC. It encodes CASSPGAQGDGYTF.